Following are 14 T cell receptor beta chains from one sample sequenced in a study of tumor-infiltrating lymphocytes in oesophageal squamous cell carcinoma. TCRdb itself ran the PCR reads through MiXCR, one entry per CDR3 protein. The sample carries some 22,000 distinct CDR3 sequences, approximately 40% recorded once. The sample comprised esophageal tumor tissue. These receptors all stem from a male donor with esophageal squamous cell carcinoma.

In regard to this clonotype: No conserved phenylalanine or tryptophan ends this CDR3, so it is likely a read error. The limits of the CDR3 on the DNA are not certain, so only TCRdb's listed CDR3 is given. V and J are TRBV7-4 and TRBJ1-6; the table's D call, TRBD1, has no DNA check behind it. CDR1 is SGHVT, CDR2 SQSDAQ, per germline. The CDR3 contains 19 residues when both ends are counted. The CDR3 loop is CASSFSTGTEGRETQYFGP.

The V and J genes are TRBV24-1 and TRBJ2-5, with D possibly being TRBD1 (6 bases). The germline gives CDR1 KGHDR, CDR2 SFDVKD. V lost 3 bases and J lost 1, with 8 bases in between. CDR3 size: 14 residues. The CDR3 loop is CATSDQGTQETQYF. In DNA form, the CDR3 reads TGTGCCACCAGTGATCAGGGGACCCAAGAGACCCAGTACTTC.

This clonotype was seen a few times. The chain recombines TRBV7-2 with TRBJ2-5; no reliable D call. The CDR3 has 12 amino acids. Germline V CDR1 and CDR2: SGHTA, FQGNSA. V dropped 4 bases and J dropped 4 bases, with 7 bases sitting between them. The CDR3 DNA follows: TGTGCCAGCAGCTCGGCCCTAGAGACCCAGTACTTC. Translation gives CASSSALETQYF. Full variable domain (rest looked up from reference TRBV7-2 and TRBJ2-5): GAGVSQSPSNKVTEKGKDVELRCDPISGHTALYWYRQSLGQGLEFLIYFQGNSAPDKSGLPSDRFSAERTGGSVSTLTIQRTQQEDSAVYLCASSSALETQYFGPGTRLLVL.

The chain recombines TRBV7-2 with TRBJ2-3, with 8 nucleotides matching TRBD1. The CDR3 spans 16 residues. Germline V lookup: CDR1 SGHTA, CDR2 FQGNSA. Trimming cost V 6 bases and J 1 base; bases outside gene matches: 9. CDR3 loop: CASSFRQGSGTDTQYF. The DNA for the CDR3 is TGTGCCAGCAGTTTCCGACAGGGGAGCGGCACAGATACGCAGTATTTT.

As to this clonotype: The CDR3 carries no conserved terminal phenylalanine or tryptophan, so it likely arises from a read error. No DNA is shown, since the ends of the CDR3 on it are uncertain; the CDR3 is the one TCRdb lists. The chain joins TRBV7-2 to TRBJ2-1; the listed D gene, TRBD1, was not tested against the DNA. The CDR3 totals 17 residues, both ends included. Germline loops: CDR1 SGHTA, CDR2 FQGNSA. The CDR3 protein is CASSLARGQNYGYTFGS.

This clonotype appeared a few times. This sequence joins TRBV19 and TRBJ2-3; 7 nucleotides align to TRBD1. The V segment lost 6 bases and the J segment 4 bases; nucleotides outside the gene matches: 4. CDR1 is LNHDA and CDR2 is SQIVND in the germline V gene (reference sequence). This CDR3 is 13 amino acids long. For the CDR3, the DNA is TGTGCCAGTAGCCTCCAGGGGGCAGATACGCAGTATTTT. It yields the protein CASSLQGADTQYF.

This clonotype was recorded at least ten times. A read error is possible here, since a much larger clone lies one base away. The chain employs TRBV7-6 and TRBJ2-5; the match to TRBD1 covers 9 bases. V trimming: 1 base; J trimming: 11 bases; junction bases outside the gene matches: 17. The CDR3 spans 17 residues. Germline loops: CDR1 SGHVS, CDR2 FNYEAQ. CDR3 sequence: CASSLVSGQGPYNEQYF. DNA of the CDR3: TGTGCCAGCAGCTTAGTTTCGGGACAGGGACCCTACAATGAGCAGTACTTC.

This clonotype was seen many times. Here the CDR3 reads CASSFGLAEYNEQYF. The CDR3 region has the DNA TGTGCCAGCAGCTTCGGGCTAGCGGAATACAATGAGCAGTACTTC. The chain joins TRBV7-2 to TRBJ2-5; 7 bases fit TRBD2. J lost 11 bases, V lost 3 bases, and 15 bases had no gene match. Per germline, CDR1 SGHTA and CDR2 FQGNSA. This CDR3 has 15 residues.

Concerning this clonotype itself: A single base separates this from a much larger clone, so it may be a read error. V usage is TRBV7-3 and J usage is TRBJ2-7; D gene ambiguous. Trimming took off 2 bases at V and 7 bases at J, with 12 bases between the two ends. The CDR3 has 13 residues. The germline V gene encodes CDR1 SGHTA and CDR2 FQGTGA. CDR3 sequence reads: CASSLCSYNEQYF. In DNA, the CDR3 is TGTGCCAGCAGCTTATGCTCTTACAATGAGCAGTACTTC.

The V and J genes are TRBV5-6 and TRBJ1-1; no definite D call. The CDR3 has 15 amino acids. The germline gives CDR1 SGHDT, CDR2 YYEEEE. V was trimmed by 4 bases and J by 0 bases, leaving 13 bases between them. CDR3 loop: CASSHVLHLNTEAFF. CDR3 nucleotides: TGTGCCAGCAGCCATGTCTTACATTTGAACACTGAAGCTTTCTTT.

As concerns this clonotype: The CDR3 carries no conserved terminal phenylalanine or tryptophan, so it likely arises from a read error. The limits of the CDR3 on the DNA are not certain, so only TCRdb's listed CDR3 is given. V is TRBV7-2 and J is TRBJ2-1. The germline CDR1 and CDR2 sequences are SGHTA and FQGNSA. Termini included, the CDR3 measures 12 amino acids. The CDR3: CASSLRVVSSTS.

About this clonotype itself: Since no conserved phenylalanine or tryptophan closes the CDR3, a read error is the likely cause. No DNA is shown, since the ends of the CDR3 on it are uncertain; the CDR3 is the one TCRdb lists. Here the CDR3 reads CASSRSSYEQYFGA. The V and J genes are TRBV7-9 and TRBJ2-6; TRBD1, the table's D call, was not compared with the DNA. Per the germline V gene, CDR1 is SEHNR and CDR2 is FQNEAQ (reference sequence). Both ends counted, the CDR3 spans 14 residues.

This clonotype came up many times. This chain connects TRBV11-2 to TRBJ1-2; 7 nucleotides line up with TRBD1. There are 14 residues in the CDR3. Per the germline V gene, CDR1 is SGHAT and CDR2 is FQNNGV. V lost 8 bases and J lost 0; bases outside the gene matches: 6. In DNA form, the CDR3 reads TGTGCCAGCGGTGGACAGGAACCTAACTATGGCTACACCTTC. Amino acids: CASGGQEPNYGYTF.

This clonotype was counted many times. V is TRBV7-9 and J is TRBJ2-5; no clear D. With 4 bases removed from V and 2 bases from J, the gap between germline ends came to 14 bases. The CDR3 is 15 amino acids. The germline V gene encodes CDR1 SEHNR and CDR2 FQNEAQ (reference sequence). The CDR3 nucleotides read TGTGCCAGCAGCTCTGGACCCTCCCAGCAAGAGACCCAGTACTTC. This encodes CASSSGPSQQETQYF.